This record concerns one T cell receptor beta chain sequence. The ends were cut back, 0 bases at V and 3 bases at J, with 7 bases in the middle. The CDR3 is 14 residues long. Germline CDR1 and CDR2: MNHNS and SASEGT. The investigators reverse transcribed all of the isolated RNA, so they sequenced expressed TCRB transcripts. Assay used: immunoSEQ multiplex PCR; TCRdb lists only in-frame clones, some missing. The sample has hundreds of thousands of clones, roughly 31% seen once; the top ten hold around 0.065%. This specimen belongs to a study of beta chain features in type 1 diabetes. The genes are TRBV6-1 and TRBJ2-3; no clear D gene. The sequencing sample was made of naive CD4+ T cells from blood. The TCR comes from a man aged 18 to 30 in good health. The CDR3, as DNA: TGTGCCAGCAGTGAAGCCGGAATTACAGATACGCAGTATTTT. Protein product: CASSEAGITDTQYF.